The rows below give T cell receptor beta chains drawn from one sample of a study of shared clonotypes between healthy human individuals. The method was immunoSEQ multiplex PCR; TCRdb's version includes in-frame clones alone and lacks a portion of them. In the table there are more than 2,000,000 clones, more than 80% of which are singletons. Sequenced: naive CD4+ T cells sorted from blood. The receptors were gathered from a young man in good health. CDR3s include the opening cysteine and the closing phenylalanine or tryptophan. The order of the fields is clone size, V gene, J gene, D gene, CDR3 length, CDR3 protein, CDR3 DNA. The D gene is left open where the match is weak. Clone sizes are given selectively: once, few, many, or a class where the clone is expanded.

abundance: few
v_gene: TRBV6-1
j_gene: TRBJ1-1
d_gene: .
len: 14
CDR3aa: CASSEQGVSTEAFF
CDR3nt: TGTGCCAGCAGTGAACAAGGAGTATCCACTGAAGCTTTCTTT

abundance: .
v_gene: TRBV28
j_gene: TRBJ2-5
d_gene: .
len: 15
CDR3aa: CASSLRRRVEETQYF
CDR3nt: TGTGCCAGCAGTTTACGGAGGAGGGTTGAAGAGACCCAGTACTTC

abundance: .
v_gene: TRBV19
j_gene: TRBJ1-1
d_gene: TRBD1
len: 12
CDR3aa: CASKYRGTEAFF
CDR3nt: TGTGCCAGTAAATACAGGGGAACTGAAGCTTTCTTT

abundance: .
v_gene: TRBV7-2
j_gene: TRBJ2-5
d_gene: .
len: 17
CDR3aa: CASSPSSTGRGRETQYF
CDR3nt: TGTGCCAGCAGCCCCAGTTCGACAGGCCGGGGTCGGGAGACCCAGTACTTC

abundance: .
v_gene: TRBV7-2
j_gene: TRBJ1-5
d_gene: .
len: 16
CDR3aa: CASSPTNGRINQPQHF
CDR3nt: TGTGCCAGCAGCCCCACAAATGGGCGGATCAATCAGCCCCAGCATTTT

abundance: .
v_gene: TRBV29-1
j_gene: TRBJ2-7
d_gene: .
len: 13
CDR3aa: CSVRQGQGYEQYF
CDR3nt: TGCAGCGTAAGGCAGGGTCAGGGCTACGAGCAGTACTTC

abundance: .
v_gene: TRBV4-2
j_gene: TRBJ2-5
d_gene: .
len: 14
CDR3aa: CASSQGRGQETQYF
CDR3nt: TGTGCCAGCAGCCAGGGCAGGGGCCAAGAGACCCAGTACTTC

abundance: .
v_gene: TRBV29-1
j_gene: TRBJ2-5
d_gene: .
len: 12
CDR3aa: CSVESYQETQYF
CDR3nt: TGCAGCGTTGAATCCTATCAAGAGACCCAGTACTTC

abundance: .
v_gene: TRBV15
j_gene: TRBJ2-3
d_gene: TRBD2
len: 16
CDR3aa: CATSRDAAGGGDTQYF
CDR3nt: TGTGCCACCAGCAGAGATGCCGCGGGAGGGGGAGATACGCAGTATTTT

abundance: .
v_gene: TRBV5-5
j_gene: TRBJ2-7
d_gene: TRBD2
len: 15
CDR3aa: CASSLDPSGPYEQYF
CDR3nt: TGTGCCAGCAGCTTGGATCCTAGCGGGCCCTACGAGCAGTACTTC

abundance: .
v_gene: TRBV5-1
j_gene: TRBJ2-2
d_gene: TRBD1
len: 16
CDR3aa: CASSLEGTGLAGELFF
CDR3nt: TGCGCCAGCAGCTTGGAAGGGACAGGGTTAGCCGGGGAGCTGTTTTTT

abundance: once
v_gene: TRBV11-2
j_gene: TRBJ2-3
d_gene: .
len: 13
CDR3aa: CASSLGAVDTQYF
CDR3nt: TGTGCCAGCAGCTTGGGGGCGGTAGATACGCAGTATTTT

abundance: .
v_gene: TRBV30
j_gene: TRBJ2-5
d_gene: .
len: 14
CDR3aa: CAWNFGHNQETQYF
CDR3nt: TGTGCCTGGAACTTCGGACACAACCAAGAGACCCAGTACTTC

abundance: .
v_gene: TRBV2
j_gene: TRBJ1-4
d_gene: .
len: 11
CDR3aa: CASSARVTLFF
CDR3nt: TGTGCCAGCAGTGCCAGGGTTACACTGTTTTTT

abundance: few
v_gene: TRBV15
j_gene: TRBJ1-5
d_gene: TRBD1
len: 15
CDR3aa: CATSRGDRDNQPQHF
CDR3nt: TGTGCCACCAGCAGAGGGGACAGGGATAATCAGCCCCAGCATTTT

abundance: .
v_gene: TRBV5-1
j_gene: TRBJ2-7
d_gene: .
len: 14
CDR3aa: CASSLAGVSYEQYF
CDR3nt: TGCGCCAGCAGCTTGGCCGGGGTCTCCTACGAGCAGTACTTC